The 18 T cell receptor beta chains below all came from one sample that was sequenced in a study of CD8 T cells in ankylosing spondylitis. TCRdb re-analysed the 5' RACE reads in MiXCR, keeping a single row per CDR3 protein. The sample contains 250,000 to 350,000 distinct CDR3 sequences, 20% of which appear only once. The sample comprised blood, either unsorted or a sorted T cell fraction (not recorded which). The receptors derive from a male donor with ankylosing spondylitis or in good health (not recorded which).

This clonotype was observed a few times. The V call is TRBV27, the J call TRBJ2-3; 9 bases align to TRBD2. The CDR3 extends over 17 amino acids. In germline, CDR1 is MNHEY, CDR2 SMNVEV (reference sequence). J gave up 1 base and V 5 bases, and 10 bases lay outside the gene matches. The CDR3 spells CASSPRVVAGGTDTQYF. The CDR3 DNA follows: TGTGCCAGCAGTCCCAGGGTAGTAGCGGGAGGCACAGATACGCAGTATTTT.

This clonotype was seen a handful of times. CDR3 in amino acids: CATSDLTTGELFF. DNA of the CDR3: TGTGCCACCAGTGATTTGACCACCGGGGAGCTGTTTTTT. The chain is built from TRBV24-1 and TRBJ2-2; no firm D call. Germline V gene lookup returns CDR1 KGHDR and CDR2 SFDVKD. V dropped 0 bases and J dropped 4 bases, with 2 bases sitting between them. There are 13 residues in the CDR3.

This clonotype was observed a handful of times. The J gene is TRBJ1-1, the V gene TRBV12-3 or TRBV12-4; D possibly corresponds to TRBD1 (6 bases). Trimming removed 5 bases from V and 5 bases from J, with 18 bases in between. CDR3 length: 15 amino acids. CDR3 sequence reads: CASSVRTAVTTEAFF. In DNA, the CDR3 is TGTGCCAGCAGTGTCCGGACAGCTGTAACGACTGAAGCTTTCTTT.

The chain couples TRBV9 to TRBJ1-1, with TRBD1 matching 7 bases. Germline-derived CDR1 and CDR2 are SGDLS and YYNGEE. J was trimmed by 7 bases and V by 4 bases; bases with no gene match: 7. The CDR3 is 13 amino acids. The CDR3 DNA follows: TGTGCCAGCAGCACTCAGACAGGGAGTGAAGCTTTCTTT. Its translation is CASSTQTGSEAFF.

This clonotype was detected ten times or more. The rearrangement links TRBV12-3 or TRBV12-4 to TRBJ1-1; D is possibly TRBD1 (5 bases). This CDR3 is built from 13 residues. Trimming removed 5 bases at V and 6 bases at J, with 13 bases between. CDR3 DNA sequence: TGTGCCAGCAGTCTCAAGAGAGGGGCTGAAGCTTTCTTT. This codes for CASSLKRGAEAFF.

This clonotype was counted at least ten times. V gene TRBV12-3 or TRBV12-4 combines with J gene TRBJ1-2; 9 nucleotides line up with TRBD1. Trimming removed 5 bases from V and 3 bases from J; junction bases left unmatched: 7. This CDR3 contains 15 residues. The CDR3 DNA is TGTGCCAGCAGTCCCGGACAGGGGCCGTACTATGGCTACACCTTC. Its translation is CASSPGQGPYYGYTF.

The V call is TRBV28, the J call TRBJ2-3; 8 bases line up with TRBD2. This CDR3 is built from 15 residues. V lost 8 bases, J lost 1 base, and 8 bases stayed unmatched. Germline CDR1 is MDHEN and CDR2 is SYDVKM. The CDR3 DNA sequence: TGTGCCAGCCGCCCCCCGGGACTAGGCACAGATACGCAGTATTTT. This sequence encodes CASRPPGLGTDTQYF.

This clonotype was counted between two and nine times. The chain has TRBV12-3 or TRBV12-4 and TRBJ2-4; D is perhaps TRBD1 or TRBD2 (5 bases each). Trimming stripped 6 bases from V and 2 bases from J, with 14 bases between. CDR3 length: 15 residues. The CDR3 loop reads CASSHGGVTKNIQYF. For the CDR3, the DNA is TGTGCCAGCAGCCATGGGGGAGTGACCAAAAACATTCAGTACTTC.

The V and J genes are TRBV12-3 or TRBV12-4 and TRBJ1-6, with 7 bases matching TRBD1. The ends lost 4 bases at V and 10 bases at J; junction bases unmatched: 10. There are 15 residues in the CDR3. CDR3 sequence (DNA): TGTGCCAGCAGTTCCCGTGCGACAGGGCTCTCACCCCTCCACTTT. It is translated as CASSSRATGLSPLHF.

The CDR3 region is CSAAATGRSTDTQYF. CDR3 DNA: TGCAGTGCTGCTGCGACAGGCAGGTCCACAGATACGCAGTATTTT. The chain recombines TRBV20-1 with TRBJ2-3, with a possible D match to TRBD1 (6 bases). V shed 5 bases and J shed 2 bases, with 17 bases lying between them. CDR1 is DFQATT, CDR2 SNEGSKA, per germline (reference sequence). The CDR3 length is 15 residues.

The rearrangement links TRBV5-1 to TRBJ2-5; 8 positions match TRBD1. The germline gives CDR1 SGHRS, CDR2 YFSETQ. CDR3 length equals 15 residues. After removal of 6 bases from V and 4 bases from J, the junction contained 11 bases not matched to a gene. The CDR3 sequence: CASTSPPGGAETQYF. CDR3 DNA: TGCGCCAGCACTTCCCCCCCAGGGGGCGCAGAGACCCAGTACTTC.

This clonotype turned up a few times. This chain joins TRBV12-3 or TRBV12-4 and TRBJ2-1; D gene uncertain. The CDR3 totals 13 residues. With 3 bases removed from V and 3 bases from J, the gap between germline ends came to 6 bases. CDR3 nucleotide sequence: TGTGCCAGCAGTTTCCCCCTCTACAATGAGCAGTTCTTC. Translated, it gives CASSFPLYNEQFF.

This clonotype was observed a handful of times. This chain uses TRBV12-3 or TRBV12-4 with TRBJ1-1; TRBD1 agrees at 10 bases. The CDR3 spans 15 residues. Germline trimming cut 3 bases from V and 1 base from J; bases unmatched to any gene: 2. CDR3 region: CASSLTGGANTEAFF. The CDR3, as DNA: TGTGCCAGCAGTTTGACAGGGGGCGCGAACACTGAAGCTTTCTTT.

The chain is built from TRBV19 and TRBJ1-5; 7 bases align to TRBD1. This CDR3 is 15 amino acids long. CDR1 and CDR2 (germline): LNHDA, SQIVND (reference sequence). The V segment lost 7 bases and the J segment 5 bases; nucleotides outside the gene matches: 11. CDR3 DNA: TGTGCCAGTAAAAGCGACAGGGTCATAGATCAGCCCCAGCATTTT. Translation: CASKSDRVIDQPQHF.

This clonotype was detected once. J is TRBJ1-4 and V is TRBV20-1, with D unclear. Germline V lookup: CDR1 DFQATT, CDR2 SNEGSKA (reference sequence). The CDR3 has 15 amino acids. Trimming cost V 6 bases and J 0 bases, with 14 bases left between them. CDR3 amino acids: CSATRGKTTNEKLFF. CDR3 coding DNA: TGCAGTGCAACTAGAGGGAAAACAACTAATGAAAAACTGTTTTTT.

Ten or more counts support this clonotype. The chain joins TRBV6-5 to TRBJ1-1; D gene ambiguous. The CDR3 has 16 residues. Germline CDR1 reads MNHEY; CDR2 reads SVGAGI. V lost 0 bases to trimming and J lost 0 bases, with 11 bases between them. CDR3 sequence reads: CASSYSPPAMNTEAFF. CDR3 DNA: TGTGCCAGCAGTTACTCACCCCCAGCGATGAACACTGAAGCTTTCTTT.

This clonotype was counted only a few times. The chain has TRBV5-1 and TRBJ2-3; D call uncertain. The CDR3 runs to 13 residues. Germline V gene sequence: CDR1 SGHRS, CDR2 YFSETQ. V was cut by 4 bases and J by 2 bases, with 8 bases left in between. CDR3 sequence (DNA): TGCGCCAGCAGCCTGCCCCTCACAGATACGCAGTATTTT. Translating gives CASSLPLTDTQYF.

This chain connects TRBV5-1 to TRBJ2-1, with 9 bases aligning to TRBD2. This CDR3 contains 15 residues. The trim removed 3 bases at V and 2 bases at J, leaving 3 bases unmatched. Germline CDR1 reads SGHRS; CDR2 reads YFSETQ. In DNA, the CDR3 is TGCGCCAGCAGCTCTAGCGGGAATACCTACAATGAGCAGTTCTTC. Amino acid sequence: CASSSSGNTYNEQFF.